This TCR beta chain was recorded in a study of shared clonotypes between healthy human individuals. Findings of the study overall: Genetic and exposure-history diversity was limited by the few donors.

Over several immunoSEQ plates, each subset's genomic DNA was distributed in even portions. In the original analysis: Filtering differed for immunoSEQ, which gave only junction sequences without quality scores. Some clones are missing from TCRdb's copy, which holds only in-frame ones; the method was immunoSEQ multiplex PCR. V, J and clone size reflect that table, while D and trimming were determined from the DNA. This sample has roughly 480,000 clones, with around three quarters found just once. About this clone itself: As yet, its antigen is unknown. Other DNA sequences within the sample encode an identical CDR3.

The study drew all its donors from Caucasian adults living in Nashville, Tennessee. Per germline, CDR1 LNHDA and CDR2 SQIVND (reference sequence). CDR3 size: 13 residues. Trimming pared 4 bases from V and 2 bases from J, leaving 9 bases between. The receptor was derived from a woman between 35 and 50 years old in good health. Some clones in this sample may be carry-over from other donors' samples. The sample consisted of PBMCs. This chain joins TRBV19 and TRBJ2-7, with D tentatively TRBD1 or TRBD2 (5 bases each). CDR3 in DNA: TGTGCCAGTAGTAGGGACGGTACCTACGAGCAGTACTTC. Its translation: CASSRDGTYEQYF.